This T cell receptor (beta chain) appears in the sequencing data of a study of response to subunit inactivated influenza vaccine (dated by TCRdb to 2017 to 2018). Regarding the complete study: Deep quantitative profiling of the T cell receptor repertoire was used in the study to follow responses to a trivalent subunit inactivated influenza vaccine.

To prepare the library, RT-PCR was applied. For sequencing, an Illumina HiSeq 2500 was employed. TCRdb reprocessing: public reads trimmed at Q25 with fastp, clones called with MiXCR, in-frame beta chains kept. Identical CDR3 proteins give one entry, which carries the most common genes and DNA. For this sample there are 450,000 to 600,000 distinct CDR3 sequences; 7.6% appear just once. Approximately 12% of the sample is in the top ten clones. This clonotype has at least ten counts. This receptor's antigen is unknown. No qualities accompany the bases; no much larger clone lies one base away. What the research found in general, with its limitations: The authors suggested that each seasonal influenza vaccination may recruit only a limited number of new T cells.

The sequence derives from a man aged 50 to 69 who received an inactivated influenza vaccine. Donor details come from another sample of the same person, matched by shared clones. The sample was PBMCs from blood, taken around 25 months after vaccination.

CDR3 sequence: CASSHPGQGTDTQYF. DNA sequence: TGTGCCAGCAGTCATCCGGGACAGGGGACAGATACGCAGTATTTT. Recombination linked TRBV6-2 or TRBV6-3 to TRBJ2-3; the junction holds 10 bases that match TRBD1. From the cysteine up to the phenylalanine, the CDR3 has a length of 15 residues. Only the CDR3 DNA is retained, 45 bases long and in frame from the first base. V and J are trimmed by 5 bases and 3 bases, and the gene matches miss 5 bases of the junction. The germline V gene yields MNHEY for CDR1 and SVGEGT for CDR2.